This TCR beta chain was sequenced during a study of blood T cell repertoires in COVID-19. TCRdb keeps only in-frame clones here, not all; method: immunoSEQ multiplex PCR. The sample includes about 240,000 clones, approximately 85% of them seen just once. The CDR3 sequence is 17 residues long. Germline CDR1 and CDR2: SGHRS and YFSETQ. The junction had 8 bases not matched to a gene; V was cut back by 0 bases and J by 2 bases. What was sequenced was peripheral blood. This chain joins TRBV5-1 and TRBJ2-3, with 8 bases aligning to TRBD2. The TCR comes from a man in his fifties or sixties with COVID-19, enrolled during active disease. The CDR3 spells CASSLGGGGILTDTQYF. The CDR3 DNA follows: TGCGCCAGCAGCTTGGGTGGCGGGGGGATTCTCACAGATACGCAGTATTTT.